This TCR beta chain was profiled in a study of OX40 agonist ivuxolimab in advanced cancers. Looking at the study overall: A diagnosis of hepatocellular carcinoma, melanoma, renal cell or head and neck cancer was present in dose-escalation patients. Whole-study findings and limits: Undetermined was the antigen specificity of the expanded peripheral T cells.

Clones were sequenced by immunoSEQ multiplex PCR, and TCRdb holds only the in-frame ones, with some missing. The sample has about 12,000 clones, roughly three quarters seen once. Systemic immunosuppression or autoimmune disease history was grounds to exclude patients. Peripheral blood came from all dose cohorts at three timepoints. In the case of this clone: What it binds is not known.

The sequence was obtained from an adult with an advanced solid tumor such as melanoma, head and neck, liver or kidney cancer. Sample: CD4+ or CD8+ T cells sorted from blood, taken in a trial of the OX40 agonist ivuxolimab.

DNA for the CDR3: TGCGCCAGCAGCTTGGACAGGGGGATCTACGAGCAGTACTTC. Amino acids: CASSLDRGIYEQYF. V is TRBV5-1 and J is TRBJ2-7, with 8 bases identical to TRBD1. Germline lookup yields CDR1 SGHRS and CDR2 YFSETQ. This CDR3 comprises 14 residues. V lost 0 bases to trimming and J lost 3 bases; unmatched junction nucleotides: 2.